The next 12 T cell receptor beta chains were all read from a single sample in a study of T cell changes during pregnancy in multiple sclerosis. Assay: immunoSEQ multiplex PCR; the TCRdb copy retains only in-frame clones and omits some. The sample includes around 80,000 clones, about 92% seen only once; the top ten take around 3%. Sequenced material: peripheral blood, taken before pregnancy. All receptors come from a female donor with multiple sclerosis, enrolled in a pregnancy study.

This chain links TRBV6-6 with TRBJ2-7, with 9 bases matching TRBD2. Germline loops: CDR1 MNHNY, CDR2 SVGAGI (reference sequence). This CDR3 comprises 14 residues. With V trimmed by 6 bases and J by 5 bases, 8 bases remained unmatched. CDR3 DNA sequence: TGTGCCAGCAGCGTAGCGGGAGAACGCGACGAGCAGTACTTC. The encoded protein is CASSVAGERDEQYF.

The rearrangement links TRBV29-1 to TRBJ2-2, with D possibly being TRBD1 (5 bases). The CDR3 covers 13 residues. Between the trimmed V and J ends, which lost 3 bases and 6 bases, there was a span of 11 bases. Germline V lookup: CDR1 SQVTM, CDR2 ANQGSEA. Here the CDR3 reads CSVDPRASGELFF. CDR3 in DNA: TGCAGCGTTGATCCCAGGGCTTCCGGGGAGCTGTTTTTT.

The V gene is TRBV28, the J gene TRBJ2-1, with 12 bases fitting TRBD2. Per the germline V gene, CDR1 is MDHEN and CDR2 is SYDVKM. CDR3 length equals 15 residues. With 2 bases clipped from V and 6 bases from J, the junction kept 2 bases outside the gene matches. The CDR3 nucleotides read TGTGCCAGCAGTTTACTAGCGGGAGGGATCAATGAGCAGTTCTTC. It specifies CASSLLAGGINEQFF.

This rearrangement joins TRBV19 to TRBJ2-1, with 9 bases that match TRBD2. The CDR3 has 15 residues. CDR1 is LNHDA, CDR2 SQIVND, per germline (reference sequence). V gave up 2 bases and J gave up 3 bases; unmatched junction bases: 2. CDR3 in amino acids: CASSILAGFYNEQFF. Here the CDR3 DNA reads TGTGCCAGTAGTATACTAGCGGGATTCTACAATGAGCAGTTCTTC.

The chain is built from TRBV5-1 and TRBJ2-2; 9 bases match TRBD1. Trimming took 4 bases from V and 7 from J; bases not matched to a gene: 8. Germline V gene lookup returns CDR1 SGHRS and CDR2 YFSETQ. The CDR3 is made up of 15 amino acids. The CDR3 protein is CASSLGQGMIGELFF. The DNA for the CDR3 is TGCGCCAGCAGCCTAGGACAGGGGATGATCGGGGAGCTGTTTTTT.

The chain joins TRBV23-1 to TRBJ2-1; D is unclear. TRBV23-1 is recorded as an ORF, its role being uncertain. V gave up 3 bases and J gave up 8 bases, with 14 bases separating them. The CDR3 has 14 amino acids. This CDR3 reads CASSQRRRRDEQFF. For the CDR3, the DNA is TGCGCCAGCAGTCAGCGACGGCGCCGGGATGAGCAGTTCTTC.

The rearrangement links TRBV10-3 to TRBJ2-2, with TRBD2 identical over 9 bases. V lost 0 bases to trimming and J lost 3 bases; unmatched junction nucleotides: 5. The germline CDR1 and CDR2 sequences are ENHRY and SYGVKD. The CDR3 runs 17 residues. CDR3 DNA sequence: TGTGCCATCAGTGAGTCGCCTAGCGGGACTCACACCGGGGAGCTGTTTTTT. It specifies CAISESPSGTHTGELFF.

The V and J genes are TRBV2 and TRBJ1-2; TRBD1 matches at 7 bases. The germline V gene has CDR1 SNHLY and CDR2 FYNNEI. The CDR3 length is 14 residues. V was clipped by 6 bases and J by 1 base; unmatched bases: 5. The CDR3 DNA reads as TGTGCCAGCAGCACAGGGGTTGGTAACTATGGCTACACCTTC. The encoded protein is CASSTGVGNYGYTF.

CDR3 DNA: TGTGCCAGCAGTCAACGACAGTTTAATCAAAACATTCAGTACTTC. Translation gives CASSQRQFNQNIQYF. The V and J genes are TRBV27 and TRBJ2-4, with D possibly being TRBD1 (5 bases). Trimming removed 5 bases at V and 5 bases at J, with 16 bases between. The CDR3 consists of 15 residues. Germline V CDR1 and CDR2: MNHEY, SMNVEV (reference sequence).

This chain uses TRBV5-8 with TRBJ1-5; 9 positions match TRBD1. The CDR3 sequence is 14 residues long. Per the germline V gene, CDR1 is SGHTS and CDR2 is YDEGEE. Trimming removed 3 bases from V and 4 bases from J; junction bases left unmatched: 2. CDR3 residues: CASSSGQGNQPQHF. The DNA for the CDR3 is TGTGCCAGCAGCTCGGGACAGGGTAATCAGCCCCAGCATTTT.

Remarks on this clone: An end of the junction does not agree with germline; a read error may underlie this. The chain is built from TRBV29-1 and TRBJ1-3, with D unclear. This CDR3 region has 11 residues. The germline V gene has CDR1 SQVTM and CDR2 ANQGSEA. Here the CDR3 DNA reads TGCAGCGTTTTGACTGGAGACACCATATATTTT. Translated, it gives CSVLTGDTIYF.

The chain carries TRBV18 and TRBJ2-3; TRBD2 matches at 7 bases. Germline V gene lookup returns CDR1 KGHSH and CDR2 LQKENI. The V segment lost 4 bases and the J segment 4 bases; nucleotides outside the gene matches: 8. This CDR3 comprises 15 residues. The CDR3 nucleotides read TGTGCCAGCTCACTACCGGGAGGCCCCTCAGATACGCAGTATTTT. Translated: CASSLPGGPSDTQYF.